One sample yielded the 19 T cell receptor beta chains listed below, sequenced in a study of low-dose radiotherapy and immunotherapy resistance in tumors. Regarding time point: before trial treatment. TRAV and TRBV primers primed cDNA for both TCRalpha and TCRbeta. Amplification of TCRs used a constant-region primer and V-primer adapter for about 21 PCR cycles. TCRdb processed the reads anew with MiXCR; each CDR3 protein has one entry. In the table there are fewer than 95,000 distinct CDR3 sequences, just under 9.5% of which are singletons. Sample: PBMCs, taken before treatment. The receptor source for this set is a male donor with prostate cancer.

This clonotype was seen at least ten times. This chain uses TRBV7-9 with TRBJ1-1; D may be TRBD1 (5 bases). Trimming cost V 5 bases and J 5 bases, with 24 bases left between them. The CDR3 has 17 amino acids. Looked up from germline, CDR1 is SEHNR and CDR2 is FQNEAQ (reference sequence). CDR3 protein: CASSQGRGRTLGTEAFF. The CDR3 DNA follows: TGTGCCAGCAGCCAGGGTAGGGGACGAACGTTGGGGACTGAAGCTTTCTTT.

This clonotype was counted ten times or more. The chain recombines TRBV28 with TRBJ2-7; no definite D call. Trimming took off 7 bases at V and 7 bases at J, with 20 bases between the two ends. The CDR3 totals 14 residues. The germline V gene encodes CDR1 MDHEN and CDR2 SYDVKM. DNA for the CDR3: TGTGCCAGCAAAGTCCAGTCCCCGCGGCGGGAGCAGTACTTC. It is translated as CASKVQSPRREQYF. Combining the CDR3 with reference TRBV28 and TRBJ2-7 gives the whole variable domain DVKVTQSSRYLVKRTGEKVFLECVQDMDHENMFWYRQDPGLGLRLIYFSYDVKMKEKGDIPEGYSVSREKKERFSLILESASTNQTSMYLCASKVQSPRREQYFGPGTRLTVT.

This clonotype came up many times. The rearrangement joins TRBV18 to TRBJ1-5; 11 nucleotides align to TRBD1. Germline CDR1 is KGHSH and CDR2 is LQKENI. The CDR3 length is 16 residues. With 3 bases clipped from V and 6 bases from J, the junction kept 7 bases outside the gene matches. The DNA of the CDR3 is TGTGCCAGCTCACCCCCCGGGACAGGGGGAGGTCAGCCCCAGCATTTT. Translated, it gives CASSPPGTGGGQPQHF.

This clonotype has ten or more counts. The chain uses TRBV6-6 and TRBJ2-1, with D possibly matching TRBD2 (6 bases). The germline CDR1 and CDR2 sequences are MNHNY and SVGAGI (reference sequence). This CDR3 is 14 amino acids long. Between the trimmed V and J ends, which lost 6 bases and 8 bases, there was a span of 17 bases. The CDR3 loop is CASSLRLGGHEQFF. The CDR3 DNA reads TGTGCCAGCAGCCTCCGACTAGGCGGCCATGAGCAGTTCTTC.

This clonotype has ten or more counts. V usage is TRBV7-2 and J usage is TRBJ2-7, with TRBD2 matching 11 bases. Looked up from germline, CDR1 is SGHTA and CDR2 is FQGNSA. V shed 5 bases and J 4 bases; nucleotides not matched to a gene: 7. CDR3 length: 15 residues. CDR3 amino acids: CASSPLAGGVYEQYF. CDR3 DNA sequence: TGTGCCAGCAGCCCTTTAGCGGGAGGGGTATACGAGCAGTACTTC.

This clonotype was observed many times. The chain links TRBV12-3 or TRBV12-4 to TRBJ2-2, with 7 bases identical to TRBD2. The V and J ends lost 6 bases and 0 bases, in that order; junction bases with no gene match: 4. This CDR3 is 15 amino acids long. CDR3 region: CASSLAGANTGELFF. The CDR3 DNA sequence: TGTGCCAGCAGCTTGGCGGGGGCGAACACCGGGGAGCTGTTTTTT.

This clonotype was seen repeatedly, ten times or more. The chain joins TRBV4-3 to TRBJ1-5; unclear D gene. The germline V gene has CDR1 LGHNA and CDR2 YSLEER. Trimming left V 3 bases short and J 5 bases short, with 11 bases between. This CDR3 has 14 amino acids. CDR3 DNA sequence: TGCGCCAGCAGCCAGGGTCTTGGGGATCAGCCCCAGCATTTT. This sequence encodes CASSQGLGDQPQHF.

As regards this clonotype: A far larger clone is just one base off, so this is likely a read error. V usage is TRBV20-1 and J usage is TRBJ2-1; 7 nucleotides match TRBD1. V dropped 5 bases and J dropped 10; count of bases not matched to a gene: 11. Germline V gene data show CDR1 as DFQATT and CDR2 as SNEGSKA (reference sequence). The CDR3 extends over 13 amino acids. CDR3 bases: TGCAGTGCTCCCCGGGACAGAGAATACGAGCAGTTCTTC. It is translated as CSAPRDREYEQFF.

This clonotype turned up a few times. The chain has TRBV4-3 and TRBJ2-7; 7 nucleotides match TRBD1. Germline values: CDR1 LGHNA, CDR2 YSLEER. The CDR3 spans 16 residues. Losses at the gene ends were 0 bases for V and 5 bases for J; bases not matched to a gene: 10. CDR3 in DNA: TGCGCCAGCAGCCAAGAAATGACAGGGTCGTCTCACGAGCAGTACTTC. Its protein is CASSQEMTGSSHEQYF.

This clonotype has more than one count but fewer than ten. Since a far larger clone is one base different, this is likely a read error. The rearrangement uses TRBV20-1 and TRBJ2-7, with 12 bases aligning to TRBD2. Germline V CDR1 and CDR2: DFQATT, SNEGSKA (reference sequence). The trim removed 0 bases at V and 7 bases at J, leaving 10 bases unmatched. The CDR3 totals 16 residues. CDR3 DNA: TGCAGTGCTAGAGATGGCCGACTAGCGGGAGCAAATGAGCAGTACTTC. This translates into CSARDGRLAGANEQYF.

This clonotype was seen at least ten times. The rearrangement links TRBV5-6 to TRBJ1-2; 7 nucleotides agree with TRBD1. This CDR3 spans 11 amino acids. J lost 8 bases, V lost 3 bases, and 1 base had no gene match. CDR1 is SGHDT, CDR2 YYEEEE, per germline. Here the CDR3 DNA reads TGTGCCAGCAGCTGGGGACAGGGCTACACCTTC. This sequence encodes CASSWGQGYTF.

This clonotype was picked up many times. V and J are TRBV23-1 and TRBJ2-1; D might be TRBD1 (6 bases). TRBV23-1 is flagged as an ORF with uncertain function. CDR3 length: 15 residues. The V gene lost 7 bases and the J gene lost 3 bases, with 16 bases spanning the gap. This CDR3 is CASNLGTLYYNEQFF. The DNA of the CDR3 is TGCGCCAGCAATCTCGGGACACTATACTACAATGAGCAGTTCTTC.

This clonotype has at least ten counts. The V call is TRBV9, the J call TRBJ2-4, with D uncertain. The CDR3 consists of 15 residues. V lost 0 bases and J 8 bases, leaving 15 bases between the germline ends. Germline V lookup: CDR1 SGDLS, CDR2 YYNGEE. CDR3 DNA: TGTGCCAGCAGCGTAGATAACTATTTTGGGGACATTCAGTACTTC. Its protein is CASSVDNYFGDIQYF.

In its sample, this clonotype was seen a few times. The genes are TRBV6-6 and TRBJ2-1; 14 positions match TRBD2. This CDR3 comprises 14 residues. V shed 7 bases and J 14 bases; nucleotides not matched to a gene: 10. Per the germline V gene, CDR1 is MNHNY and CDR2 is SVGAGI (reference sequence). Written as DNA, the CDR3 is TGTGCCAGCAAATCCGGGACTAGCGGGAGTACGGAGTTCTTC. Encoded protein: CASKSGTSGSTEFF.

This clonotype was detected many times. The chain combines TRBV5-1 with TRBJ1-4, with D hard to call. The CDR3 is 13 residues long. The V end was cut by 0 bases, the J end by 5 bases, with 5 bases between. Germline V gene lookup returns CDR1 SGHRS and CDR2 YFSETQ. As DNA, the CDR3 is TGCGCCAGCAGCTTGGAGGCAAATGAAAAACTGTTTTTT. Its translation: CASSLEANEKLFF. The full variable domain, in which reference TRBV5-1 and TRBJ1-4 provide the parts outside the CDR3, is KAGVTQTPRYLIKTRGQQVTLSCSPISGHRSVSWYQQTPGQGLQFLFEYFSETQRNKGNFPGRFSGRQFSNSRSEMNVSTLELGDSALYLCASSLEANEKLFFGSGTQLSVL.

This clonotype was counted many times. The chain joins TRBV6-5 to TRBJ2-6, with unresolved D. Germline assignment: CDR1 MNHEY and CDR2 SVGAGI. Trimming cost V 7 bases and J 2 bases, with 12 bases left between them. The CDR3 has 15 amino acids. Written as DNA, the CDR3 is TGTGCCAGCACCCTGGACCCCGCTGGGGCCAACGTCCTGACTTTC. Its protein is CASTLDPAGANVLTF.

This clonotype has at least ten counts. The CDR3 nucleotides are TGCAGCGTAGAAAGAGCGGGAACGGGGTTGGGAGATACGCAGTATTTT. It yields the protein CSVERAGTGLGDTQYF. The rearrangement uses TRBV29-1 and TRBJ2-3; 7 bases fit TRBD2. Trimming removed 6 bases from V and 5 bases from J; junction bases left unmatched: 17. The V gene's germline CDR1 is SQVTM and CDR2 ANQGSEA. The CDR3 totals 16 residues.

This clonotype was seen many times. V is TRBV20-1 and J is TRBJ1-5; perhaps TRBD1 as D (5 bases). The CDR3 is made up of 15 amino acids. V lost 7 bases and J 0 bases, leaving 16 bases between the germline ends. Per germline, CDR1 DFQATT and CDR2 SNEGSKA (reference sequence). CDR3 in DNA: TGCAGTGTGAGACGGGGGACCGATAGCAATCAGCCCCAGCATTTT. It specifies CSVRRGTDSNQPQHF.

This clonotype was recorded at least ten times. V and J are TRBV14 and TRBJ2-1; no definite D call. The V end was cut by 1 base, the J end by 0 bases, with 10 bases between. CDR3 length equals 16 residues. In germline, CDR1 is SGHDN, CDR2 FVKESK. Here the CDR3 DNA reads TGTGCCAGCAGCCAAGTGCCATTTAGCTCCTACAATGAGCAGTTCTTC. As protein: CASSQVPFSSYNEQFF.